The rows below give T cell receptor beta chains drawn from one sample of a study of cytomegalovirus exposure and HLA in healthy donors. The repertoire was sequenced with immunoSEQ multiplex PCR; TCRdb's copy has only in-frame clones and lacks some. Of 140,000 or so clones in the sample, around 80% were seen once. Sequenced sample: PBMCs. These receptors all stem from a woman aged 25-40 years in good health and CMV-seronegative. The CDR3 runs from the conserved cysteine through the conserved F or W. The D gene is left open where the match is weak. Rows give clone size only sometimes, using once, few, many, or a class for an expanded clone.

d_gene	abundance	v_gene	j_gene	CDR3aa	CDR3nt
TRBD2	.	TRBV4-3	TRBJ2-1	CASSQAASGGVRQFF	TGCGCCAGCAGCCAAGCGGCTAGCGGGGGGGTGAGGCAGTTCTTC
TRBD1	.	TRBV19	TRBJ2-7	CASSPRTGLYEQYF	TGTGCCAGTAGTCCCCGGACAGGGCTCTACGAGCAGTACTTC
TRBD1	.	TRBV30	TRBJ1-1	CAGDRSNTEAFF	TGTGCCGGGGACAGATCGAACACTGAAGCTTTCTTT
.	once	TRBV9	TRBJ2-1	CASSNPNRVDEQFF	TGTGCCAGCAGCAATCCTAACAGGGTCGATGAGCAGTTCTTC
TRBD1	.	TRBV6-4	TRBJ2-3	CASSDTGQGTDTQYF	TGTGCCAGCAGTGACACCGGACAGGGAACAGATACGCAGTATTTT
TRBD2	.	TRBV19	TRBJ2-3	CASSPGLAGPTDTQYF	TGTGCCAGTAGTCCGGGACTAGCGGGACCCACAGATACGCAGTATTTT
TRBD2	.	TRBV19	TRBJ2-3	CASSRWTSGSTDTQYF	TGTGCCAGTAGTAGATGGACTAGCGGGAGCACAGATACGCAGTATTTT
TRBD2	once	TRBV2	TRBJ2-7	CASRNERGIYEQYF	TGTGCCAGCAGAAACGAGCGGGGGATCTACGAGCAGTACTTC
.	once	TRBV25-1	TRBJ2-2	CAGPGQSNTGELFF	TGTGCCGGCCCGGGACAATCTAACACCGGGGAGCTGTTTTTT
TRBD1	few	TRBV5-4	TRBJ2-1	CASSLGDRGYNEQFF	TGTGCCAGCAGCTTAGGGGACAGGGGATACAATGAGCAGTTCTTC
TRBD1	.	TRBV19	TRBJ1-1	CASSWTGITEAFF	TGTGCCAGTAGTTGGACAGGGATCACTGAAGCTTTCTTT
.	.	TRBV5-1	TRBJ1-1	CASSRTTSMNTEAFF	TGCGCCAGCAGCCGGACTACCTCCATGAACACTGAAGCTTTCTTT
.	.	TRBV10-3	TRBJ2-7	CAISESTGIHEQYF	TGTGCCATCAGTGAGTCAACAGGGATCCACGAGCAGTACTTC
.	.	TRBV23-1	TRBJ2-4	CASSHPRSSWEEENIQYF	TGCGCCAGCAGTCACCCTCGATCCTCCTGGGAGGAGGAAAACATTCAGTACTTC
.	.	TRBV18	TRBJ1-5	CASSPTAVGQRNQPQHF	TGTGCCAGCTCACCAACAGCGGTCGGGCAGCGCAATCAGCCCCAGCATTTT
TRBD1	.	TRBV19	TRBJ2-7	CASSDRGRSSYEQYF	TGTGCCAGCTCGGACAGGGGCCGTAGCTCCTACGAGCAGTACTTC
.	once	TRBV9	TRBJ1-5	CASSVGGSNQPQHF	TGTGCCAGCAGCGTAGGAGGGAGCAATCAGCCCCAGCATTTT
.	.	TRBV11-2	TRBJ2-1	CASSFQTYNEQFF	TGTGCCAGCAGCTTTCAGACCTACAATGAGCAGTTCTTC
.	.	TRBV7-2	TRBJ1-1	CASSLQSGMNTEAFF	TGTGCCAGCAGCCTCCAGTCAGGGATGAACACTGAAGCTTTCTTT
TRBD2	.	TRBV11-2	TRBJ2-1	CASSLERGGEQFF	TGTGCCAGCAGCTTGGAGCGGGGGGGCGAGCAGTTCTTC
.	few	TRBV2	TRBJ1-3	CASRIGQIRDTIYF	TGTGCCAGCAGAATCGGACAGATTAGGGACACCATATATTTT
TRBD1	.	TRBV13	TRBJ2-3	CASSSYSDRGRNTQYF	TGTGCCAGCAGCTCATACTCGGACAGGGGGCGTAATACGCAGTATTTT
.	few	TRBV5-5	TRBJ1-4	CASSVGASNEKLFF	TGTGCCAGCAGCGTAGGGGCTTCTAATGAAAAACTGTTTTTT
.	.	TRBV7-3	TRBJ1-4	CASSPTGYNNEKLFF	TGTGCCAGCAGCCCGACAGGTTATAATAATGAAAAACTGTTTTTT
.	.	TRBV5-1	TRBJ2-6	CASSTIGFSGANVLTF	TGCGCCAGCAGCACTATTGGGTTCTCTGGGGCCAACGTCCTGACTTTC
.	.	TRBV7-2	TRBJ2-1	CASRVTSAGYNEQFF	TGTGCCAGCAGGGTGACTAGTGCAGGGTACAATGAGCAGTTCTTC
.	few	TRBV2	TRBJ2-2	CASASRWTGELFF	TGTGCCAGCGCATCTAGGTGGACCGGGGAGCTGTTTTTT
TRBD1	.	TRBV25-1	TRBJ1-2	CASSGGITGGYGYTF	TGTGCCAGCAGTGGGGGAATCACAGGGGGCTATGGCTACACCTTC
.	.	TRBV27	TRBJ1-2	CASSLGGENYGYTF	TGTGCCAGCAGTTTAGGGGGGGAAAACTATGGCTACACCTTC
TRBD2	.	TRBV12-5	TRBJ2-5	CASGLARRLAGGQETQYF	TGTGCTAGTGGTTTGGCGCGAAGGCTAGCGGGGGGTCAAGAGACCCAGTACTTC
.	.	TRBV28	TRBJ1-2	CASSLEGLRGYTF	TGTGCCAGCAGTTTGGAGGGATTACGAGGCTACACCTTC
.	.	TRBV19	TRBJ2-7	CASSNQFGQFYEQYF	TGTGCCAGTAGTAATCAGTTCGGACAGTTCTACGAGCAGTACTTC
TRBD2	.	TRBV11-2	TRBJ2-1	CASKGLAGVSYNEQFF	TGTGCCAGCAAGGGGCTAGCGGGGGTCTCCTACAATGAGCAGTTCTTC
.	.	TRBV4-1	TRBJ1-5	CASSQDWGGNQPQHF	TGCGCCAGCAGCCAAGATTGGGGGGGTAATCAGCCCCAGCATTTT
.	.	TRBV7-2	TRBJ2-5	CASSKGAVPETQYF	TGTGCCAGCAGCAAAGGGGCAGTTCCAGAGACCCAGTACTTC
TRBD2	.	TRBV7-2	TRBJ2-1	CASSTVNSGGALEFF	TGTGCCAGCAGCACCGTTAATAGCGGGGGGGCGCTGGAGTTCTTC
.	.	TRBV2	TRBJ1-2	CASSVAGEGGYTF	TGTGCCAGCAGTGTGGCAGGGGAAGGTGGCTACACCTTC